This T cell receptor beta chain was sequenced for a study of molecular identifiers for immune sequencing clone quantification (dated by TCRdb to the late 2010s). Background for the entire study: In a replicate experiment, RNA from around 18,000 or 91,000 naive CD8 T cells was split into five aliquots, four of which were sequenced. The study was a methods study using CD8 T cells to benchmark molecular-identifier clustering-based TCR repertoire sequencing (MIDCIRS) and TCR RNA copy counting. The investigation overall reported the following: Modeling estimated about three recovered TCR RNA copies per cell, compared with around 9.7 by digital PCR, which implies roughly 30% capture efficiency. Highly expanded clone sizes could be underestimated if identical TCR molecules share a barcode. Naive libraries contained spiked-in Jurkat TCR RNA (approximately ten copies' worth), which is not part of the donor repertoire. Even against a background of around 900,000 naive CD8 T cells, spiked-in Jurkat TCR RNA amounting to a single cell's worth was reported to be detectable. In CMV-specific effector cells, clones with more than 20 RNA copies contained over 99% of molecules, whereas in naive cells such clones contained under 1% of molecules. When barcode sub-clustering was omitted, TCR diversity was inflated by chimeric consensus sequences, with chimeras reaching as high as 47%.

As to this clonotype: There is no known antigen for this receptor. Being one base from a much bigger clone, this may be a read error.

Library generation was performed with PCR. TCRdb shows the sequencer as Illumina HiSeq 4000. Bulk TCR libraries were prepared as previously described, using TCR primers listed in Table S5. Purification of total RNA was performed with the Qiagen AllPrep DNA/RNA kit. Before analysis, reads from multiple sequencing runs of one library were combined. Under the source paper's analysis protocol: Reads were retained only if an exact TCR constant sequence was present, and the retained reads were trimmed to 150 nt and grouped according to their 12-nt molecular barcodes. Reads within each barcode group were sub-clustered using a 15% Levenshtein threshold, and quality-weighted consensus sequences were constructed for each RNA molecule. Non-functional sequences were discarded, and so were lower-count sequences lying one edit away from another sequence. Based on fitting two negative binomial distributions, any barcode sub-cluster with under 20% of the maximum read count was discarded. The public reads were quality trimmed at Q25 with fastp and then assembled into clones with MiXCR by TCRdb, keeping productive beta chains. Entries are consolidated by CDR3 protein sequence, retaining the most common genes and DNA. The V and J calls, along with clone size, are taken from TCRdb and not from the paper's own processing. The sample records tens of thousands of distinct CDR3 sequences, 20% to 25% of which are singletons. The biggest ten clones account for approximately 1.9% of the sample.

CDR3 length: 15 amino acids, cysteine to phenylalanine. The retained sequence is limited to the CDR3, 45 bases, with the frame set at the first base. In the germline V gene, CDR1 corresponds to MDHEN and CDR2 to SYDVKM. Libraries of naive CD8 T cells were built from about 19,000 to 1,100,000 sorted cells, with 10%, 30% or 50% of the purified RNA used. Naive CD8 T cells, defined as CD8+CD4-CCR7+CD45RA+, were FACS-sorted into RLT Plus buffer on a BD FACSAria II. To test detection sensitivity, Jurkat RNA equal to around 11 TCR copies was added to samples of about 20,000-1,100,000 naive CD8 T cells. CD8 T cells were enriched using RosetteSep CD8+ T Cell Enrichment Cocktail and Ficoll-Paque, and the enriched cells then underwent ACK red cell lysis.

The sample was naive CD8+ T cells from blood, with Jurkat cell RNA spiked in. The intended sense of this specimen's cell subset or site label: FACS-sorted CD8+CD4-CCR7+CD45RA+ naive T cells. The receptor was derived from a human donor in good health. Some libraries in this study had Jurkat cell RNA spiked in. Rearrangement joined TRBV28 to TRBJ2-7; the D gene cannot be resolved beyond TRBD1 or TRBD2, each matching 6 bases. The CDR3 protein is CASSLSRGGTYEQCF. The nucleotide sequence is given as TGTGCCAGCAGTTTGAGCAGGGGCGGGACCTACGAGCAGTGCTTC.